This T cell receptor (beta chain) is drawn from a study of T cell responses to AZD1222 COVID-19 vaccine. Per the germline V gene, CDR1 is SEHNR and CDR2 is FQNEAQ (reference sequence). CDR3 length equals 15 residues. V dropped 6 bases and J dropped 5 bases, with 19 bases sitting between them. Study findings and constraints: Nearly half of unique spike-specific TCRs reportedly avoided B.1.351 and B.1.1.7 mutated regions. Sampling captured repertoires only after the peak T cell response. Spike as a whole was targeted by vaccine-associated CD4 TCRs, dominant at 160-218 and 743-854. Two AZD1222 doses significantly raised spike-specific TCR breadth and depth over controls.

The protocol was immunoSEQ multiplex PCR, while the TCRdb copy is restricted to in-frame clones and leaves out a portion. The repertoire holds 100,000 to 150,000 clones, with around 90% as singletons. Of note for this clone: Its antigen remains unknown.

Sample: peripheral blood, taken on day 0 of MenACWY control vaccination. The receptor's source is an adult in good health. The rearrangement joins TRBV7-9 to TRBJ2-5; weak D call: TRBD2 (5 bases). The CDR3 region is CASRPNPTTGETQYF. In DNA form, the CDR3 reads TGTGCCAGCAGACCAAACCCAACCACGGGGGAGACCCAGTACTTC.